The entry below describes one TCR beta chain. The clone's antigen remains unknown. The library was prepared using the immunoSEQ multiplex PCR assay. The multiplex PCR relied on a mix of 60 forward primers for TCR Vbeta segments and 13 reverse primers for TCR Jbeta segments. The CDR3 region of rearranged TCR beta genes was amplified from genomic DNA with a multiplex PCR assay. The Illumina HiSeq System was used to sequence the amplified TCR beta libraries as 87-base-pair reads. Per the source publication's procedure: A later analysis tallied some 79 million unique TCR beta chains across the 700 or so repertoires, and around 10 million of those chains were shared by two or more donors. To remove PCR and sequencing errors, raw reads were error-corrected and collapsed into unique sequences using a nearest-neighbor algorithm that merged closely related sequences. V, D and J gene segments were assigned by aligning CDR3 sequences to IMGT reference sequences. For a sequence to be retained, a match of at least six nucleotides to both a V gene segment and a J gene segment was required. A rearrangement was called productive if the CDR3 had no stop codons and remained in frame with V and J, and every other rearrangement was called non-productive. Following IMGT convention, CDR3 was defined as the stretch from the second conserved V-encoded cysteine to the conserved J-encoded phenylalanine. In an earlier analysis of just under 600 of the donors, sequences lacking an unambiguous match to a single V gene segment were excluded. In an earlier analysis of 587 of the donors, V segments were called functional above 56.7% productive rearrangements and were called segregating when the between-donor standard deviation exceeded 5%. A statistical classification framework was developed to diagnose cytomegalovirus status using the catalog of TCR beta chain sequences. A later analysis assigned V and J genes by comparing TCR nucleotide sequences with IMGT/GENE-DB human TR gene sequences. Using the TCRdist pipeline, a later analysis assigned CDR3 sequences along with most-parsimonious VDJ recombination scenarios. In a later analysis, every TCR beta chain was defined by the combination of its CDR3 amino acid sequence and its V-gene family, and reads without a unique V-gene family were dropped. In a later analysis, 450 to 600 highly shared, low-generation-probability nucleotide sequences were removed to address suspected cross-contamination and a sequencing artifact. In a later analysis, a clonal expansion index was calculated for each public chain from normalized within-repertoire ranks of inferred template counts. Generation probabilities in a later analysis came from a VDJ recombination model fitted to out-of-frame rearrangements, and those results were checked against IGoR. Hypergeometric tests were used in a later analysis to score TCR-TCR, TCR-HLA and TCR-CMV co-occurrence, with a repertoire-size bias correction applied to the TCR pairs. To estimate false discovery rates, a later analysis permuted the HLA or CMV assignments 20 times. In a later analysis, co-occurring TCRs were grouped using DBSCAN, with TCRdist sequence similarity added in when clustering inside HLA-allele-positive subsets. Co-occurrence clustering excluded repertoires with fewer than 30,000 or more than 120,000 public chains, plus five with anomalous nucleotide sharing. TCRdb limited this immuneACCESS table to in-frame rearrangements with V and J called. A share of clones is missing; checked studies link under half to unresolved V genes, and the rest is unexplained. V and J calls and clone size are as listed in that table; D and trimming were resolved from the DNA. The table kept for this sample lists approximately 42,000 clones. The ten biggest clones cover about 8% of the sample.

In total, 630 or so healthy bone marrow donors made up the cohort. At the time of sampling, every cohort member was nominally healthy, though immune exposures that went unrecorded were likely present. The donor was CMV seronegative and was included in the group of hundreds of seronegative cohort members. Each donor provided a peripheral blood sample, and peripheral blood mononuclear cells were used for TCR beta sequencing. Genomic DNA extraction from the blood cell samples was performed with the Qiagen DNeasy Blood Extraction Kit. The data derive from a study of cytomegalovirus exposure and HLA in healthy donors (dated by TCRdb to the late 2010s). A note on the overall study: An earlier analysis of 587 of the donors reported 250 to 350 Gb of sequence data and 95 million to 130 million unique TCR beta sequences obtained from 150 million to 200 million T cells. An early release that covered around 590 HLA-typed donors contained approximately 320 gigabases of sequencing data and tens of millions of unique TCR sequences. Of the approximately 400 genotyped donors, 81% fell in the genetic ancestry cluster associated with self-reported Caucasian donors. The aim of the study was to test whether cataloging public T cell receptors could identify signatures of past pathogen exposure. The T cell repertoires of some 700 subjects were profiled by immunosequencing and related to cytomegalovirus serostatus. In addition to the first cohort of 650 to 800 subjects, a separate validation cohort of under 150 different subjects was used. To predict cytomegalovirus infection status, the study combined high-throughput TCR immunosequencing, statistical association of individual TCRs with disease status, and machine learning. In a later analysis, previously published TCR beta repertoires from 666 donors were re-analyzed and high-resolution HLA genotyping was added so that TCR occurrence patterns could be studied. In the later analysis, no new phenotypic data were used to find candidate immune exposures; instead, reliance was placed on TCR beta sequences and their occurrence across donors. An earlier analysis of about 600 of the donors used high-throughput TCR beta sequencing to judge whether each TCR beta V gene segment behaved as functional or pseudogenic. Alongside the repertoire data, information on donor age, sex, ethnicity and CMV serostatus was compiled. A later genetic analysis took genome-wide SNP genotypes for about 55% of the 666 donors and used that subset as a discovery cohort. Every repertoire in the discovery cohort had been generated on one and the same sequencing platform. HLA typing covered class I and class II loci at four-digit resolution. Typing coverage varied by locus: roughly 620-640 donors for A, B, C, DRB1 and DQB1; approximately 560 for DQA1; about 570 for DPA1; around 450 for DPB1. Roughly 5 DR-DQ haplotypes were handled as single units for association and clustering because linkage in the cohort was strong. Among around 400 genotyped donors of the cohort, an average of about 240,000 unique TCR beta nucleotide sequences was sequenced per donor, of which roughly 17% were non-productive. General findings and caveats noted by the study authors: In a later analysis, TCR association rates were found to vary across HLA loci, with the most associated TCRs seen for DRB1 alleles and the fewest for HLA-C alleles. In an earlier analysis of more than 450 of the donors, most TCR beta V segments were observed in productive rearrangements about 90% or about 30% of the time, broadly matching IMGT annotations. Roughly uniform sequencing depth across donors was assumed in presence/absence analyses, although this assumption may not hold. Because counts were too low, roughly 17 rarely observed V segments, including chromosome 9 orphons, were left out of the earlier analysis of a few hundred of the donors. Compared with equally common non-associated chains, HLA-associated TCR beta chains in a later analysis were more clonally expanded and had lower generation probabilities. A later genetic analysis reported fewer N-insertions in productive TCRs among donors in an Asian-associated ancestry cluster than the roughly 700-donor mean. In a later analysis, several top co-occurrence clusters were reported to appear linked to parvovirus B19, influenza, CMV and Epstein-Barr virus. It was suggested by the authors that the approach could potentially be generalized to other disease states and immunological phenotypes. The 87-base-pair reads could not distinguish some IMGT-functional V segments, including TRBV6-2 and TRBV6-3, so those segments were excluded. A further reported finding was that TCR beta sequences accurately predicted the HLA-A and HLA-B alleles for most subjects in the first cohort. In both the original and validation cohorts, the classifier was reported to diagnose cytomegalovirus status with high specificity and sensitivity. An association between a missense DCLRE1C variant and V-gene and J-gene trimming of TCR beta chains was found in a later genetic analysis and replicated in an independent cohort. Correlated functional status among segregating V segments might be attributable to linkage disequilibrium, but an unknown experimental factor could not be ruled out. A cluster of highly shared sequence variants was judged likely to represent a technical artifact of the sequencing pipeline. HLA typing was unavailable for some donors at each locus, so association tests used only the typed subset. Across donors, most TCR sequences were observed very rarely, whereas some public TCRs were present in many individuals. In a later analysis, 15,000 to 20,000 TCR beta sequences were associated with specific HLA alleles at a false discovery rate of 0.05. In vitro tests confirmed that a few of the cytomegalovirus-associated TCR beta chains recognize cytomegalovirus antigens. A total of fewer than 200 TCR beta chains were listed by the study as associated with cytomegalovirus. Strong co-occurrence of HLA alleles, especially DR and DQ, made assigning TCR associations to individual alleles difficult. The cohort was sequenced for TCR beta chains only, and without alpha or paired-chain data the features that could be detected were limited. A later analysis found that most CMV-associated TCR beta chains appeared HLA-restricted, with HLA associations seemingly driven largely by CMV exposure. CMV serostatus was the only immune exposure information available for the cohort.

The CDR3 runs 13 residues from the cysteine to the phenylalanine. Of all the DNA, just the CDR3 is kept, 39 bases in frame from base 1. The germline V gene sets CDR1 to MNHNS and CDR2 to SASEGT. The V end loses 6 bases and the J end loses 6 bases, and a stretch of 12 bases separates them. The sample taken for sequencing was PBMCs. The chain uses TRBV6-1 and TRBJ1-5, with no D gene named confidently. The origin of this receptor is a male donor in good health and CMV-seronegative. Here the CDR3 is given as CASSRGVAQPQHF. The bases read TGTGCCAGCAGCCGGGGTGTCGCTCAGCCCCAGCATTTT.